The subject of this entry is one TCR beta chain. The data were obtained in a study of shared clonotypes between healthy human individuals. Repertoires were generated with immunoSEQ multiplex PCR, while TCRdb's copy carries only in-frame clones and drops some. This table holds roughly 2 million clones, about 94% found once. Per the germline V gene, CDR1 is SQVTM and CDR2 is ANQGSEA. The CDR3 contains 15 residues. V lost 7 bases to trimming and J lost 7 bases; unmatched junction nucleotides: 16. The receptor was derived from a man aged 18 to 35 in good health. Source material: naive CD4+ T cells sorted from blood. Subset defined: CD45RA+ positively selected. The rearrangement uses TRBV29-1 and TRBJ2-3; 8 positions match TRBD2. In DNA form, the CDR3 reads TGCAGCGCCGGAGGCGGGGGGCCTACCAGAAATACGCAGTATTTT. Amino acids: CSAGGGGPTRNTQYF.